The rows below give T cell receptor beta chains drawn from one sample of a study of shared clonotypes between healthy human individuals. This table comes from immunoSEQ multiplex PCR, and its TCRdb copy is limited to in-frame clones, with some not included. The table has under 600,000 clones, approximately 95% seen once. The sample consisted of naive CD4+ T cells sorted from blood. Every receptor here comes from a woman aged 25-40 years in good health. The CDR3 runs from the conserved cysteine through the conserved F or W. D genes are given only for firm matches. Some rows mark clone size as missing; the rest say once, few, many or name a class of expanded clone.

d_call: .; j_call: TRBJ1-4; clone_size: .; v_call: TRBV5-1; cdr3_aa: CASSVPGAEKLFF; cdr3_nt: TGCGCCAGCAGCGTCCCGGGAGCTGAAAAACTGTTTTTT
d_call: .; j_call: TRBJ2-2; clone_size: once; v_call: TRBV2; cdr3_aa: CATQSQGGALNTGELFF; cdr3_nt: TGTGCCACACAATCTCAAGGGGGGGCATTGAACACCGGGGAGCTGTTTTTT
d_call: TRBD1; j_call: TRBJ1-2; clone_size: once; v_call: TRBV6-5; cdr3_aa: CASNQNRGGGYGYTF; cdr3_nt: TGTGCCAGCAACCAAAACAGGGGCGGAGGCTATGGCTACACCTTC
d_call: .; j_call: TRBJ1-1; clone_size: once; v_call: TRBV6-1; cdr3_aa: CASSEILRPEAFF; cdr3_nt: TGTGCCAGCAGTGAAATTTTGAGACCTGAAGCTTTCTTT
d_call: TRBD2; j_call: TRBJ2-7; clone_size: .; v_call: TRBV9; cdr3_aa: CASSVGTSINEQYF; cdr3_nt: TGTGCCAGCAGCGTAGGGACTAGCATCAACGAGCAGTACTTC
d_call: .; j_call: TRBJ2-7; clone_size: once; v_call: TRBV6-1; cdr3_aa: CASSEVDSSTYEQYF; cdr3_nt: TGTGCCAGCAGTGAAGTTGACAGTTCAACCTACGAGCAGTACTTC
d_call: .; j_call: TRBJ2-2; clone_size: .; v_call: TRBV5-4; cdr3_aa: CASSEIGELFF; cdr3_nt: TGTGCCAGCAGCGAAATCGGGGAGCTGTTTTTT
d_call: TRBD2; j_call: TRBJ2-7; clone_size: .; v_call: TRBV28; cdr3_aa: CASSLLPYVPPVSGRTYEQYF; cdr3_nt: TGTGCCAGCAGTTTGTTACCTTATGTTCCGCCGGTTAGCGGGCGTACCTACGAGCAGTACTTC
d_call: TRBD1; j_call: TRBJ2-2; clone_size: .; v_call: TRBV18; cdr3_aa: CASSSTGVWTGELFF; cdr3_nt: TGTGCCAGCTCATCGACAGGGGTATGGACCGGGGAGCTGTTTTTT
d_call: TRBD2; j_call: TRBJ2-2; clone_size: .; v_call: TRBV5-1; cdr3_aa: CASSLAGDTGELFF; cdr3_nt: TGCGCCAGCAGCCTAGCGGGGGACACCGGGGAGCTGTTTTTT
d_call: .; j_call: TRBJ2-7; clone_size: .; v_call: TRBV27; cdr3_aa: CASSFNRAYEQYF; cdr3_nt: TGTGCCAGCAGTTTCAACAGGGCCTACGAGCAGTACTTC
d_call: .; j_call: TRBJ1-1; clone_size: .; v_call: TRBV5-4; cdr3_aa: CASSWAGGVTEAFF; cdr3_nt: TGCGCCAGCAGCTGGGCGGGGGGGGTCACTGAAGCTTTCTTT
d_call: .; j_call: TRBJ2-7; clone_size: .; v_call: TRBV10-1; cdr3_aa: CASSDLMDSYEQYF; cdr3_nt: TGCGCCAGCAGTGATTTGATGGACTCCTACGAGCAGTACTTC
d_call: .; j_call: TRBJ2-7; clone_size: .; v_call: TRBV20-1; cdr3_aa: CSASPVYEQYF; cdr3_nt: TGCAGTGCTAGCCCCGTCTACGAGCAGTACTTC
d_call: .; j_call: TRBJ2-1; clone_size: .; v_call: TRBV19; cdr3_aa: CASSIDQAGIDEQFF; cdr3_nt: TGTGCCAGTAGTATAGACCAGGCAGGGATCGATGAGCAGTTCTTC